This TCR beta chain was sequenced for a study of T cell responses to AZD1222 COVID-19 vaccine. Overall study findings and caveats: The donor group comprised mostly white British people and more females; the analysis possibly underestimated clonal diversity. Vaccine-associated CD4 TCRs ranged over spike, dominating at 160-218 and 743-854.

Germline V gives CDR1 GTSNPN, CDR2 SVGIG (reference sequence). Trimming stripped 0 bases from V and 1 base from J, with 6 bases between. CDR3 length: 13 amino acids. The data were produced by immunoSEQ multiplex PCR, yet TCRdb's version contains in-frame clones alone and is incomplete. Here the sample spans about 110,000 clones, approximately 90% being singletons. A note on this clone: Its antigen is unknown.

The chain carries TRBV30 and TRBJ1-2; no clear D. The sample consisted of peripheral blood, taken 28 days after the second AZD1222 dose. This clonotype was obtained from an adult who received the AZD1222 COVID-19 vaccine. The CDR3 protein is CAWSVLINYGYTF. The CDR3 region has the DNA TGTGCCTGGAGTGTGCTTATTAACTATGGCTACACCTTC.